This is a list of T cell receptor beta chains from one sample in a study of T cells in Graves' hyperthyroidism and ophthalmopathy. TCRdb re-called the multiplex PCR reads with MiXCR, one entry per CDR3 protein. Of under 500,000 distinct CDR3 sequences in the sample, over 11% were seen once. What was sequenced was blood. The receptors here all came from a man aged 45-65 years with Graves' ophthalmopathy. Each CDR3 is given with its conserved first and last residue. A D gene is named only where the DNA matches it firmly. Rows give clone size only sometimes, using once, few, many, or a class for an expanded clone.

NA	NA	TRBV6-1	TRBJ2-2	CASSERGPPYGELFF	TGTGCCAGCAGTGAACGGGGACCGCCTTATGGGGAGCTGTTTTTT
TRBD2	NA	TRBV7-9	TRBJ2-3	CASSSEREGSDTQYF	TGTGCCAGCAGCTCCGAGCGGGAGGGCTCAGATACGCAGTATTTT
TRBD1	many	TRBV20-1	TRBJ1-5	CSATSGGNQPQHF	TGCAGTGCTACTTCAGGGGGCAACCAGCCCCAGCATTTT
TRBD1	many	TRBV20-1	TRBJ1-1	CSAEDRAGNTEAFF	TGCAGTGCGGAGGACAGGGCTGGGAACACTGAAGCTTTCTTT
NA	many	TRBV12-3/TRBV12-4	TRBJ2-7	CASRLWGAAYEQYF	TGTGCCAGCAGATTGTGGGGGGCGGCTTACGAGCAGTACTTC
TRBD2	few	TRBV5-1	TRBJ2-1	CASSLESGGYNEQFF	TGCGCCAGCAGCTTGGAGTCGGGAGGATACAATGAGCAGTTCTTC
NA	NA	TRBV3-1	TRBJ1-3	CASNSRGGNTIYF	TGTGCCAGCAATTCCAGGGGAGGAAACACCATATATTTT
NA	many	TRBV3-1	TRBJ2-3	CASSQGAASVQYF	TGTGCCAGCAGCCAAGGAGCAGCGAGTGTGCAGTATTTT
TRBD2	many	TRBV30	TRBJ2-3	CAWGLTLAGNTDTQYF	TGTGCCTGGGGTCTGACCTTAGCGGGAAACACAGATACGCAGTATTTT
NA	NA	TRBV29-1	TRBJ2-1	CSVEGNEQFF	TGCAGCGTTGAGGGAAATGAGCAGTTCTTC
TRBD2	many	TRBV3-1	TRBJ2-7	CASSPGLAFEQYF	TGTGCCAGCAGCCCGGGACTAGCTTTCGAGCAGTACTTC
NA	once	TRBV20-1	TRBJ2-7	CSARDMGVREQYF	TGCAGTGCTAGAGATATGGGAGTCCGAGAGCAGTACTTC
NA	many	TRBV12-3/TRBV12-4	TRBJ2-7	CASSPTGADEQYF	TGTGCCAGCAGTCCCACGGGCGCGGACGAGCAGTACTTC
TRBD1	many	TRBV2	TRBJ2-1	CASQGVNEQFF	TGTGCCAGCCAGGGGGTCAATGAGCAGTTCTTC
TRBD1	many	TRBV20-1	TRBJ2-5	CSAKGQHKETQYF	TGCAGTGCAAAGGGACAGCATAAAGAGACCCAGTACTTC
NA	many	TRBV6-1	TRBJ1-1	CASTFLGGRGSNTEAFF	TGTGCCAGCACCTTCCTCGGGGGGCGGGGTTCGAACACTGAAGCTTTCTTT
TRBD2	few	TRBV6-1	TRBJ2-7	CASSEALAGGPGEQYF	TGTGCCAGCAGTGAAGCGTTAGCGGGAGGGCCGGGCGAGCAGTACTTC
NA	few	TRBV2	TRBJ2-5	CASSKGYQETQYF	TGTGCCAGCAGTAAGGGGTACCAAGAGACCCAGTACTTC